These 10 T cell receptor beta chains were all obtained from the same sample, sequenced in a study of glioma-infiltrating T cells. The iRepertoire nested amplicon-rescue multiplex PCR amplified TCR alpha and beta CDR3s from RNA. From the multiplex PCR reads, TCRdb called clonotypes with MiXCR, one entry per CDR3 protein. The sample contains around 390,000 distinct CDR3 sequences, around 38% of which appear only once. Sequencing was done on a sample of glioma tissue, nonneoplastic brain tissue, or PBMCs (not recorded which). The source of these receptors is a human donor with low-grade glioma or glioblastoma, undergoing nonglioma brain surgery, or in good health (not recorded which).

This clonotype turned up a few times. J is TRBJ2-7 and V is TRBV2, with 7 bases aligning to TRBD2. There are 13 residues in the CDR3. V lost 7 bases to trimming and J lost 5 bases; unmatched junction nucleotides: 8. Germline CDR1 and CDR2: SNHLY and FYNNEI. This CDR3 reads CASIGRGKNEQYF. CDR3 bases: TGTGCCAGCATCGGGCGGGGGAAGAACGAGCAGTACTTC.

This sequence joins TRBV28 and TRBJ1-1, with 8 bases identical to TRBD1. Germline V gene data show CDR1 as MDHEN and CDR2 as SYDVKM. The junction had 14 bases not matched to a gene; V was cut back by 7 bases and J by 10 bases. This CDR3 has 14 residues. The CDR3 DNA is TGTGCCAGCAAAACCGGGGGGACAGGCCGTGGAGCTTTCTTT. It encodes CASKTGGTGRGAFF.

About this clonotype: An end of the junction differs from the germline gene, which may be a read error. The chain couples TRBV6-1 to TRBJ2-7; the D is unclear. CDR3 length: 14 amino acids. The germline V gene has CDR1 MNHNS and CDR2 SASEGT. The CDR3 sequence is CAISESGPESEQYF. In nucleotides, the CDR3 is TGTGCCATCAGTGAGTCCGGGCCCGAGAGCGAGCAGTACTTC.

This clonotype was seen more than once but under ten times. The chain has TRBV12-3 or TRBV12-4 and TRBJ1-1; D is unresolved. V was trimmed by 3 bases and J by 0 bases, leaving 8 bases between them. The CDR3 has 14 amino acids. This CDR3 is CASSFEGLNTEAFF. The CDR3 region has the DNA TGTGCCAGCAGTTTTGAGGGCCTGAACACTGAAGCTTTCTTT.

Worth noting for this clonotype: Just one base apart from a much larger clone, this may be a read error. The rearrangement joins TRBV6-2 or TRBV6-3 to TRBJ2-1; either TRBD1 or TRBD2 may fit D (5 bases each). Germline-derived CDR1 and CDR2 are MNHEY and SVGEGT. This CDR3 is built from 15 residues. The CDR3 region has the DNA TGTGCCAGCAACCGGGACCGTCAGTCCTACAATGAGCGGTTCTTC. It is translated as CASNRDRQSYNERFF.

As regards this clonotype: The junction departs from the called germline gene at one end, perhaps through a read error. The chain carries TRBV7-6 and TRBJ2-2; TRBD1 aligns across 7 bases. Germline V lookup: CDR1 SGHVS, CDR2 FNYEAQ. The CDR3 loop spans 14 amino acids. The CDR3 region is CASSLTGTVGELFF. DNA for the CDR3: TGTGCTAGCAGCTTGACCGGGACAGTCGGGGAGCTGTTTTTT.

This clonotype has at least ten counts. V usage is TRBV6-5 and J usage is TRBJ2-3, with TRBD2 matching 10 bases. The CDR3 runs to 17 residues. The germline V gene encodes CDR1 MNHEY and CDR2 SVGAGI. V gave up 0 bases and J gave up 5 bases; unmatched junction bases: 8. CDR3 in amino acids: CASSYSLAGEGGDTQYF. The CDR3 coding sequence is TGTGCCAGCAGTTACTCCCTAGCGGGAGAGGGGGGAGATACGCAGTATTTT.

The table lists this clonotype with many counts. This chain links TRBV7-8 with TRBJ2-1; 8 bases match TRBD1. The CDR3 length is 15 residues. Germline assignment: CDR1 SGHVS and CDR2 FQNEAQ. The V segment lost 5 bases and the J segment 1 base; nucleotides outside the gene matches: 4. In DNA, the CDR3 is TGTGCCAGCAGCAAACAGGGGGGTTCCTACAATGAGCAGTTCTTC. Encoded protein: CASSKQGGSYNEQFF.

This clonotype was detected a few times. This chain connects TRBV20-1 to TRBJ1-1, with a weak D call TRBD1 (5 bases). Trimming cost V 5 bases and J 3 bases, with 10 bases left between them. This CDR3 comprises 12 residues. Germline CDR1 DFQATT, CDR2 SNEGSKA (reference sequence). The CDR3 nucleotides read TGCAGTGCTCCCACAGGTTACACTGAAGCTTTCTTT. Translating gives CSAPTGYTEAFF.

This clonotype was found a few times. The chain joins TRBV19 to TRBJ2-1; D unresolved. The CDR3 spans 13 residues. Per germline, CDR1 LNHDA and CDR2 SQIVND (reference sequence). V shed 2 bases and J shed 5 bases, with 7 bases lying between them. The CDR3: CASSISLDNEQFF. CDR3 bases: TGTGCCAGTAGTATATCCCTCGACAATGAGCAGTTCTTC.